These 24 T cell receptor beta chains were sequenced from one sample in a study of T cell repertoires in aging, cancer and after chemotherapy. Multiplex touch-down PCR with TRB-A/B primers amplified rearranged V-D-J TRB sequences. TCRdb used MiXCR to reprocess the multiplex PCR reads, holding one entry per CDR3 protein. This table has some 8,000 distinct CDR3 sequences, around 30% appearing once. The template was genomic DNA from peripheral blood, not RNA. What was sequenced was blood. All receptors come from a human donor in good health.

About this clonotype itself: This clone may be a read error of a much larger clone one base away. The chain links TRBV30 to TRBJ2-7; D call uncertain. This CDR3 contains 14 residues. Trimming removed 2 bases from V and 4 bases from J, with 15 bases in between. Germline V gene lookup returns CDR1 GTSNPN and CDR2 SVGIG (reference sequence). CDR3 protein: CAWSFGLTDYEQYF. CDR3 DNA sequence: TGTGCCTGGAGTTTTGGGCTAACAGATTACGAGCAGTACTTC.

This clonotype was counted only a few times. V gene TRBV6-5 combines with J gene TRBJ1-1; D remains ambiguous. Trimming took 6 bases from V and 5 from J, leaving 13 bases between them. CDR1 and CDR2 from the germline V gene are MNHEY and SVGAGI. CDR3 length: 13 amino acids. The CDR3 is CASSTSDGTEAFF. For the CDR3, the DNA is TGTGCCAGCAGCACTTCCGACGGGACTGAAGCTTTCTTT.

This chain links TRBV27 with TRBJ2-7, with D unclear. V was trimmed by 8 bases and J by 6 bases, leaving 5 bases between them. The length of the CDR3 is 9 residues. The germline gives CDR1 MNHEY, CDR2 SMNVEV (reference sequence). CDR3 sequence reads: CASPGEQYF. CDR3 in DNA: TGTGCCAGCCCGGGCGAGCAGTACTTC.

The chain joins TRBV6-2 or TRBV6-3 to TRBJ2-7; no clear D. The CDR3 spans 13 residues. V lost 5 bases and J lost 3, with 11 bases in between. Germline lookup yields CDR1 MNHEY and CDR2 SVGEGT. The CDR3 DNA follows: TGTGCCAGCAGTAAGCTTGGTTTCTACGAGCAGTACTTC. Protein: CASSKLGFYEQYF.

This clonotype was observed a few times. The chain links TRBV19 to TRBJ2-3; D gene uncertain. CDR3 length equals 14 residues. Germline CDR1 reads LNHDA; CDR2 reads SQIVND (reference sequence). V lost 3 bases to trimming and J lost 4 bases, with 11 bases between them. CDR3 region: CASSMRKRPDTQYF. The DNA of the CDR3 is TGTGCCAGTAGTATGAGGAAGCGACCAGATACGCAGTATTTT.

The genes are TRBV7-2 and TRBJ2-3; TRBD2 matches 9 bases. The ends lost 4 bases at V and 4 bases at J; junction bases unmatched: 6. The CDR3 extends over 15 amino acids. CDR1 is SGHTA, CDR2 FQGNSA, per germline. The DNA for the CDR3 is TGTGCCAGCAGCTCGCGGGGGGGCATGTCAGATACGCAGTATTTT. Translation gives CASSSRGGMSDTQYF.

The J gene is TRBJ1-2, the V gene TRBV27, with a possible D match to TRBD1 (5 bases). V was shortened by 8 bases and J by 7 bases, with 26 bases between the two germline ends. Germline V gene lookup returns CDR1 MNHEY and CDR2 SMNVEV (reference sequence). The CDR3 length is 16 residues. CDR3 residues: CASCEIDRWGEGGYTF. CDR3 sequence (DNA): TGTGCCAGCTGCGAAATAGACAGATGGGGTGAGGGTGGCTACACCTTC.

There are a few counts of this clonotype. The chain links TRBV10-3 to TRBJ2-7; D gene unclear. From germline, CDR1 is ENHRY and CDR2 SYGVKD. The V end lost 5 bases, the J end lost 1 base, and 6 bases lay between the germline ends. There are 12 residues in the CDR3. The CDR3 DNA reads TGTGCCATCAGTACAGCGTCCTACGAGCAGTACTTC. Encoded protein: CAISTASYEQYF.

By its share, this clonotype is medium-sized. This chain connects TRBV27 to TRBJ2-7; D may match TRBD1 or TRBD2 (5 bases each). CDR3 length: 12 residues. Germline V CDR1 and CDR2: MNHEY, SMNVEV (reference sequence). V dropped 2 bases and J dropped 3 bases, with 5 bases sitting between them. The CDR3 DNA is TGTGCCAGCAGTTTAGGGGGCTACGAGCAGTACTTC. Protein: CASSLGGYEQYF.

Here the CDR3 DNA reads TGTGCCAGCAGCCTGTGGACTAGCGGTCCGAAGACCCAGTACTTC. It yields the protein CASSLWTSGPKTQYF. This chain links TRBV5-6 with TRBJ2-5; TRBD2 aligns across 10 bases. The CDR3 sequence is 15 residues long. V dropped 4 bases and J dropped 6; count of bases not matched to a gene: 9. Per the germline V gene, CDR1 is SGHDT and CDR2 is YYEEEE. Supplemented by reference TRBV5-6 and TRBJ2-5, the full variable domain reads DAGVTQSPTHLIKTRGQQVTLRCSPKSGHDTVSWYQQALGQGPQFIFQYYEEEERQRGNFPDRFSGHQFPNYSSELNVNALLLGDSALYLCASSLWTSGPKTQYFGPGTRLLVL.

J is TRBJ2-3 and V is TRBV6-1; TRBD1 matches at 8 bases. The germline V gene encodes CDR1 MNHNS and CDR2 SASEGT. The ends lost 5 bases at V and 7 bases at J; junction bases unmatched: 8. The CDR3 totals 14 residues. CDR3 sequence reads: CASSQGAQLYTQYF. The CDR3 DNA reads TGTGCCAGCAGTCAGGGGGCGCAATTATATACGCAGTATTTT.

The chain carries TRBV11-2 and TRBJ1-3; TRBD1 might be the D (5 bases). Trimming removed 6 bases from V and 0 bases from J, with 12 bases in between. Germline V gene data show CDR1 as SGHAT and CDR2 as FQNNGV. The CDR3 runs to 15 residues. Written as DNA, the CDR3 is TGTGCCAGCAGAACCGGGGCCCTCTCTGGAAACACCATATATTTT. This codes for CASRTGALSGNTIYF.

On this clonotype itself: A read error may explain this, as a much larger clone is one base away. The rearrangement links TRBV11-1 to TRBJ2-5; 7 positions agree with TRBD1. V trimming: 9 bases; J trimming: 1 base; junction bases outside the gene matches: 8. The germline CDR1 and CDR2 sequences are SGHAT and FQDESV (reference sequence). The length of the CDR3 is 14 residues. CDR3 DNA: TGTGCCAGAAGCGTGGGACAGCGCCAAGAGACCCAGTACTTC. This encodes CARSVGQRQETQYF.

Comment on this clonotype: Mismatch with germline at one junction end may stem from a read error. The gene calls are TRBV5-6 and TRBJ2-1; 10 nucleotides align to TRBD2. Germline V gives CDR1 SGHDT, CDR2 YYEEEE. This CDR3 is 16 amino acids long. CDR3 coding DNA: TGCGCCAGCAGCCAAGAGCGGGGGGGACCCCTCGATGAGCAGTTCTTC. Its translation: CASSQERGGPLDEQFF.

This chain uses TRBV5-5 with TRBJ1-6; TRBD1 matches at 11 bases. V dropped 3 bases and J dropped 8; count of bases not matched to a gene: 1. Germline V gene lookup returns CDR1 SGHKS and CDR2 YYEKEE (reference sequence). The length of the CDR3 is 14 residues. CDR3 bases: TGTGCCAGCAGCTCGGGACAGGGGGATTCACCCCTCCACTTT. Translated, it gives CASSSGQGDSPLHF. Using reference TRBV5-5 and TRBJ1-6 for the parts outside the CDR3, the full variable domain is DAGVTQSPTHLIKTRGQQVTLRCSPISGHKSVSWYQQVLGQGPQFIFQYYEKEERGRGNFPDRFSARQFPNYSSELNVNALLLGDSALYLCASSSGQGDSPLHFGNGTRLTVT.

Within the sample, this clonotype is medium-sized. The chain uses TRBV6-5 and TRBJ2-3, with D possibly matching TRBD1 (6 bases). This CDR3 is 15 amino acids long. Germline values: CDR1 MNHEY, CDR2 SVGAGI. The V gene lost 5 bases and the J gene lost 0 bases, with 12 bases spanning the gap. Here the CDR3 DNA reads TGTGCCAGCAGTGGACAGTGGGATAGCACAGATACGCAGTATTTT. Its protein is CASSGQWDSTDTQYF.

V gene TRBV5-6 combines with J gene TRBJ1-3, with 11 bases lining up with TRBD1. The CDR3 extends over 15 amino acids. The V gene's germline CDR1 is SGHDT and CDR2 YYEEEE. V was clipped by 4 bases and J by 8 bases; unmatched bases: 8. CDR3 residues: CASSTYGTGGDTIYF. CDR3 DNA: TGTGCCAGCAGCACCTACGGGACAGGGGGAGACACCATATATTTT.

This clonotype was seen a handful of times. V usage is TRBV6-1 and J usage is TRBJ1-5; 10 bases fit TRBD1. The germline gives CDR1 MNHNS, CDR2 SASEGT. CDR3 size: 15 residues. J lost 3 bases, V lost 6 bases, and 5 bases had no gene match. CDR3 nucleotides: TGTGCCAGCAGAAGGGACAGGGGCGACAATCAGCCCCAGCATTTT. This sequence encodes CASRRDRGDNQPQHF.

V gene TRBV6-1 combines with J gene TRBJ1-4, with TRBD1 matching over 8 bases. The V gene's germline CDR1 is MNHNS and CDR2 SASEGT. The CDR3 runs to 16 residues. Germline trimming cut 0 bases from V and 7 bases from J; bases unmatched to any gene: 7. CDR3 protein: CASSEAQGARVEKLFF. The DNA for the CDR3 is TGTGCCAGCAGTGAAGCTCAGGGGGCGCGGGTTGAAAAACTGTTTTTT.

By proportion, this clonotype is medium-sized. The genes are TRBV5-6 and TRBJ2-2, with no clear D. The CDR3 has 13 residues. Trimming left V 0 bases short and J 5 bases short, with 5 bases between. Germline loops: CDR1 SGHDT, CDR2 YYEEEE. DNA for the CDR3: TGTGCCAGCAGCTTGGGACCAACCGGGGAGCTGTTTTTT. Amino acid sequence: CASSLGPTGELFF.

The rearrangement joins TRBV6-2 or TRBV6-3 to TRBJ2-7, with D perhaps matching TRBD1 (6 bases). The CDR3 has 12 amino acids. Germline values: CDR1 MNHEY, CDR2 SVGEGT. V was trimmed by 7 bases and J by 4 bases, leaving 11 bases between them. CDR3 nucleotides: TGTGCCAGCACGGACAGATATTACGAGCAGTACTTC. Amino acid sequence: CASTDRYYEQYF.

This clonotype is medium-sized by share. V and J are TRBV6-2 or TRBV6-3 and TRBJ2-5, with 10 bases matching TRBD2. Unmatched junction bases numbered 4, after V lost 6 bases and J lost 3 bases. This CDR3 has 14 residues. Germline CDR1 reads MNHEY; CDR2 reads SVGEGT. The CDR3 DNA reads TGTGCCAGCAGCGGACTAGCGGAGAAAGAGACCCAGTACTTC. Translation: CASSGLAEKETQYF.

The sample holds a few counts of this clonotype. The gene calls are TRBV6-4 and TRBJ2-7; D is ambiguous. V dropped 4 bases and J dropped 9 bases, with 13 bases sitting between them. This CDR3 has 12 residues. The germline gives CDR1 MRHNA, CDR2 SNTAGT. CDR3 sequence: CASSATPVGQYF. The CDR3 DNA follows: TGTGCCAGCAGTGCGACCCCAGTCGGGCAGTACTTC.

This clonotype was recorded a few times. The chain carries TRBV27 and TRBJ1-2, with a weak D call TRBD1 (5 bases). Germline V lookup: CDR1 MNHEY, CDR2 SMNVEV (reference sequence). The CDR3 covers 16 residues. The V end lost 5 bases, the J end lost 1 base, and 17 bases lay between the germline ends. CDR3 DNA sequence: TGTGCCAGCAGTCCCATCCTGGGAAGGGGTAACTATGGCTACACCTTC. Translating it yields CASSPILGRGNYGYTF.